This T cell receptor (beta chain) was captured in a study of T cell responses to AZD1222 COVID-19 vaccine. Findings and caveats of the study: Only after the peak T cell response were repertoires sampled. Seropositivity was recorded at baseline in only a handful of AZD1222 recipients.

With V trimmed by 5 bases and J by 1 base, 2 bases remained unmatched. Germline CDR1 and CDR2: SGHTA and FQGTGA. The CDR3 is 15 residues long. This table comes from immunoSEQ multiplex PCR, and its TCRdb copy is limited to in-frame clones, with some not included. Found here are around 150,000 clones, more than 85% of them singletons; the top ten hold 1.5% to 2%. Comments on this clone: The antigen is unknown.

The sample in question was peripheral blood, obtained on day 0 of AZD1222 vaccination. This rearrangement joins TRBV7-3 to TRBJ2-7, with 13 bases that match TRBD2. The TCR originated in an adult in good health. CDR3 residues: CASSRTSGGSYEQYF. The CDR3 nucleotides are TGTGCCAGCAGCCGGACTAGCGGGGGATCCTACGAGCAGTACTTC.